This T cell receptor beta chain was found in a study of glioma-infiltrating T cells. Overall study: Presurgical dexamethasone in glioma patients lasted six or fewer days. Study-level results: Tissue and blood shared very few CDR3 sequences.

TCR alpha and beta CDR3 regions were amplified from RNA using iRepertoire nested multiplex PCR. TCRdb processed the multiplex PCR reads anew with MiXCR; each CDR3 protein has one entry. The sample has about 410,000 distinct CDR3 sequences, more than 35% seen once; the top ten hold around 13%. The CDR3 loop spans 12 amino acids. Germline V lookup: CDR1 MNHNY, CDR2 SVGAGI (reference sequence). V dropped 2 bases and J dropped 7 bases, with 7 bases sitting between them. This clonotype was recorded at least ten times. Antigen specificity is unknown. The chain couples TRBV6-6 to TRBJ2-3; D is undetermined. Sequencing was performed on glioma tissue, nonneoplastic brain tissue, or PBMCs (not recorded which). The clonotype was recovered from a human donor with low-grade glioma or glioblastoma, undergoing nonglioma brain surgery, or in good health (not recorded which). The chain's CDR3 is CASSYTRNTQYF. The CDR3 DNA reads TGTGCCAGCAGTTACACCCGAAATACGCAGTATTTT.